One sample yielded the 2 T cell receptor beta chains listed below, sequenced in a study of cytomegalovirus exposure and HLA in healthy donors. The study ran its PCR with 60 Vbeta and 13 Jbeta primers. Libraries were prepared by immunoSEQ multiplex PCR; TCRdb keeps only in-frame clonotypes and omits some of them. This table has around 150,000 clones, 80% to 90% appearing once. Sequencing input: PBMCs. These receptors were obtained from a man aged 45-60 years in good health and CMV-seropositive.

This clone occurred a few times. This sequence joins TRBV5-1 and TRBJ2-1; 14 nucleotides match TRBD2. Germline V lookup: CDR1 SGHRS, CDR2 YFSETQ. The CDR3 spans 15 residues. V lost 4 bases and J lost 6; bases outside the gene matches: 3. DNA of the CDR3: TGCGCCAGCAGCATCGGGACTAGCGGGAGCAATGAGCAGTTCTTC. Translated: CASSIGTSGSNEQFF.

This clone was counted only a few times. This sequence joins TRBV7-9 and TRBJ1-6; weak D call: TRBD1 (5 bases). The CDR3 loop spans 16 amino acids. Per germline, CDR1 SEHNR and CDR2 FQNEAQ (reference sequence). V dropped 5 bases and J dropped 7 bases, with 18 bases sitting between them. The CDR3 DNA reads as TGTGCCAGCAGCAGATCGGGGGGGGGAGCCAATTCACCCCTCCACTTT. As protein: CASSRSGGGANSPLHF.